This TCR beta chain was sequenced for a study of breast tumors, draining lymph nodes, adjacent tissues. General study results and limits: Data only fit, rather than demonstrated, lymph node origin of most tumor T cells. The data were judged consistent with most tumor T cells coming from lymph node and expanding in tumor. Tumors had less TCR diversity than lymph nodes, more than nontumor tissue.

Samples came from axillary lymph nodes draining the breast cancer. This clonotype was seen many times. The antigen is undetermined. Possible read error: a much larger clone is one base away. From the multiplex PCR reads, TCRdb called clonotypes with MiXCR, one entry per CDR3 protein. Among about 140,000 distinct CDR3 sequences listed, about 31% were seen once. Germline lookup yields CDR1 DFQATT and CDR2 SNEGSKA (reference sequence). This CDR3 contains 12 residues. Specimen: axillary lymph node tissue. This sequence was found in a female donor with breast cancer. Some clones in this sample may be carry-over from other donors' samples. The V call is TRBV20-1, the J call TRBJ1-2; D possibly corresponds to TRBD1 (6 bases). The DNA for the CDR3 is TGCAGTACAACAGCACAGGGCTATGGCTCCACCTTC. It translates to CSTTAQGYGSTF.